The 13 T cell receptor beta chains below all came from one sample that was sequenced in a study of CD4+ T cells in melanoma. The method was immunoSEQ multiplex PCR; TCRdb's version includes in-frame clones alone and lacks a portion of them. The sample lists 120,000 to 150,000 clones, roughly 91% occurring once. These TCRs come from a human donor with melanoma.

CDR3 in amino acids: CASSPRTAGGGNQPQHF. The CDR3 region has the DNA TGTGCCAGCTCACCAAGGACAGCCGGAGGGGGCAATCAGCCCCAGCATTTT. The gene calls are TRBV18 and TRBJ1-5; a weak D match, TRBD1 (6 bases). This CDR3 is built from 17 residues. Germline loops: CDR1 KGHSH, CDR2 LQKENI. Trimming shortened V by 2 bases and J by 2 bases, and 16 bases separated the two germline ends.

V and J are TRBV5-1 and TRBJ2-3, with TRBD2 as a possible D gene (7 bases). V lost 6 bases and J 3 bases, leaving 17 bases between the germline ends. The CDR3 totals 15 residues. Germline lookup yields CDR1 SGHRS and CDR2 YFSETQ. The chain's CDR3 is CASIFRGLPTDTQYF. CDR3 in DNA: TGCGCCAGCATCTTCAGGGGACTACCAACAGATACGCAGTATTTT.

V is TRBV5-1 and J is TRBJ1-5, with 9 bases aligning to TRBD1. The germline V gene encodes CDR1 SGHRS and CDR2 YFSETQ. The length of the CDR3 is 14 residues. The V and J ends lost 3 bases and 6 bases, in that order; junction bases with no gene match: 4. CDR3 sequence: CASSSGQGGQPQHF. CDR3 sequence (DNA): TGCGCCAGCAGCTCGGGACAGGGTGGTCAGCCCCAGCATTTT.

This clone appeared a single time. V and J are TRBV5-1 and TRBJ2-1; possibly TRBD2 for D (5 bases). Trimming removed 0 bases at V and 7 bases at J, with 14 bases between. Germline CDR1 and CDR2: SGHRS and YFSETQ. The CDR3 has 15 residues. The CDR3 region is CASSLERRASNEQFF. The CDR3 DNA follows: TGCGCCAGCAGCTTGGAGCGGCGGGCATCAAATGAGCAGTTCTTC.

The rearrangement links TRBV7-8 to TRBJ2-2, with 7 nucleotides matching TRBD2. Germline values: CDR1 SGHVS, CDR2 FQNEAQ. CDR3 size: 15 residues. The V gene end was trimmed by 1 base and the J gene end by 4 bases; junction bases not matched to a gene: 3. CDR3 loop: CASSLGSGGTGELFF. The CDR3, as DNA: TGTGCCAGCAGCTTAGGCTCGGGGGGCACCGGGGAGCTGTTTTTT.

The chain combines TRBV2 with TRBJ1-2, with unresolved D. Trimming took off 3 bases at V and 2 bases at J, with 10 bases between the two ends. The CDR3 is made up of 14 amino acids. From germline, CDR1 is SNHLY and CDR2 FYNNEI. The CDR3 region has the DNA TGTGCCAGCAGTGACGGGCACGGGAACTATGGCTACACCTTC. Translating gives CASSDGHGNYGYTF.

In nucleotides, the CDR3 is TGTGCCAGCAGGTCCGGGACAGGGGCGTCGGGAAAACTGTTTTTT. It yields the protein CASRSGTGASGKLFF. The chain links TRBV2 to TRBJ1-4; 10 nucleotides agree with TRBD1. This CDR3 region has 15 residues. Germline CDR1 reads SNHLY; CDR2 reads FYNNEI. Trimming at V came to 6 bases and at J to 10 bases, leaving 11 bases not matched to a gene.

DNA for the CDR3: TGCGCCAGCAGCCCTGGCCCACAAGAGACCCAGTACTTC. Translating it yields CASSPGPQETQYF. The chain combines TRBV5-1 with TRBJ2-5, with D unclear. There are 13 residues in the CDR3. Deletions cut 4 bases from V and 2 bases from J, with 9 bases between. Germline assignment: CDR1 SGHRS and CDR2 YFSETQ. The variable domain in full, completed from reference TRBV5-1 and TRBJ2-5, reads KAGVTQTPRYLIKTRGQQVTLSCSPISGHRSVSWYQQTPGQGLQFLFEYFSETQRNKGNFPGRFSGRQFSNSRSEMNVSTLELGDSALYLCASSPGPQETQYFGPGTRLLVL.

The chain combines TRBV7-8 with TRBJ1-5; possible D gene TRBD1, 6 bases. Trimming left V 4 bases short and J 0 bases short, with 13 bases between. The germline CDR1 and CDR2 sequences are SGHVS and FQNEAQ. This CDR3 has 16 residues. The CDR3 loop is CASSSDSRISNQPQHF. DNA of the CDR3: TGTGCCAGCAGCTCGGACAGTCGGATTAGCAATCAGCCCCAGCATTTT.

In this sample, this clone turned up once. The J gene is TRBJ2-7, the V gene TRBV12-5; perhaps TRBD1 as D (5 bases). Germline loops: CDR1 LGHNT, CDR2 FRNRAP. The length of the CDR3 is 13 residues. Trimming took 6 bases from V and 3 from J, leaving 12 bases between them. The CDR3 reads CASGLDSHYEQYF. The CDR3 DNA reads TGTGCTAGTGGGCTAGACAGTCACTACGAGCAGTACTTC.

The chain couples TRBV2 to TRBJ2-5; 8 bases agree with TRBD1. CDR3 length: 13 residues. CDR1 is SNHLY and CDR2 is FYNNEI in the germline V gene. J lost 5 bases, V lost 8 bases, and 7 bases had no gene match. The CDR3 reads CASLLQGGETQYF. CDR3 in DNA: TGTGCCAGCCTTCTACAGGGGGGTGAGACCCAGTACTTC.

CDR3 region: CASSPPGGSGNTIYF. The CDR3 DNA reads TGTGCCAGCAGCCCCCCCGGGGGTTCTGGAAACACCATATATTTT. The gene calls are TRBV7-3 and TRBJ1-3, with D perhaps TRBD1 (5 bases). CDR1 SGHTA and CDR2 FQGTGA come from the germline V gene. This CDR3 has 15 amino acids. V lost 5 bases to trimming and J lost 1 base, with 12 bases between them.

This chain links TRBV5-4 with TRBJ2-1; D not resolved. The V and J ends lost 2 bases and 9 bases respectively, with 12 bases between them. The CDR3 covers 13 residues. Germline CDR1 and CDR2: SGHNT and YYREEE (reference sequence). DNA for the CDR3: TGTGCCAGCAGCTTAATAGACAAATCTGAGCAGTTCTTC. Translating gives CASSLIDKSEQFF.